One and the same sample provided the 21 T cell receptor beta chains below, sequenced in a study of blood T cell repertoires in COVID-19. The data were produced by immunoSEQ multiplex PCR, yet TCRdb's version contains in-frame clones alone and is incomplete. The sample lists approximately 400,000 clones; about nine tenths were seen once. The sample was peripheral blood. The receptor set was obtained from a woman aged 45-65 years with COVID-19, enrolled during active disease.

The J gene is TRBJ2-7, the V gene TRBV6-5, with 7 bases matching TRBD1. Trimming removed 0 bases from V and 3 bases from J; junction bases left unmatched: 8. CDR3 length: 16 residues. CDR1 is MNHEY, CDR2 SVGAGI, per germline. The CDR3 sequence is CASSYSTVAGGYEQYF. CDR3 coding DNA: TGTGCCAGCAGTTACTCGACGGTGGCAGGGGGCTACGAGCAGTACTTC.

This chain connects TRBV4-1 to TRBJ2-1; D is possibly TRBD1 (5 bases). Germline CDR1 MGHRA, CDR2 YSYEKL. The CDR3 sequence is 18 residues long. The V end was cut by 1 base, the J end by 0 bases, with 16 bases between. CDR3 nucleotide sequence: TGCGCCAGCAGCCAAGTCGACATCGCAGGGTTCTCCTACAATGAGCAGTTCTTC. Protein: CASSQVDIAGFSYNEQFF.

The gene calls are TRBV12-3 or TRBV12-4 and TRBJ1-5; D may be TRBD1 (6 bases). Trimming left V 6 bases short and J 9 bases short, with 15 bases between. This CDR3 spans 13 amino acids. CDR3 protein: CASRDSQSSPQHF. CDR3 DNA: TGTGCCAGCAGGGACAGCCAATCATCGCCCCAGCATTTT.

This chain links TRBV5-1 with TRBJ2-6; 7 bases match TRBD1. The CDR3 is made up of 21 amino acids. J lost 0 bases, V lost 3 bases, and 18 bases had no gene match. Germline CDR1 SGHRS, CDR2 YFSETQ. CDR3 residues: CASSYRQGLLLGHSGANVLTF. CDR3 sequence (DNA): TGCGCCAGCAGCTACAGACAGGGCCTCCTCCTTGGACACTCTGGGGCCAACGTCCTGACTTTC.

The genes are TRBV2 and TRBJ1-2; no reliable D call. The ends were cut back, 6 bases at V and 6 bases at J, with 11 bases in the middle. The CDR3 length is 12 residues. Germline V CDR1 and CDR2: SNHLY, FYNNEI. Here the CDR3 DNA reads TGTGCCAGCAGACCTGAACCGGATGGCTACACCTTC. It translates to CASRPEPDGYTF. Drawing the rest from reference TRBV2 and TRBJ1-2, the complete variable domain is EPEVTQTPSHQVTQMGQEVILRCVPISNHLYFYWYRQILGQKVEFLVSFYNNEISEKSEIFDDQFSVERPDGSNFTLKIRSTKLEDSAMYFCASRPEPDGYTFGSGTRLTVV.

The chain has TRBV28 and TRBJ1-6; no reliable D call. Germline lookup yields CDR1 MDHEN and CDR2 SYDVKM. V lost 5 bases and J lost 2, with 10 bases in between. There are 15 residues in the CDR3. The CDR3 DNA is TGTGCCAGCAGTCTTCGGGAGACCTATAATTCACCCCTCCACTTT. This gives the protein CASSLRETYNSPLHF.

The CDR3 loop reads CASLDSTEAFF. For the CDR3, the DNA is TGTGCCAGCCTAGACAGCACTGAAGCTTTCTTT. The chain has TRBV6-6 and TRBJ1-1, with TRBD1 as a possible D gene (5 bases). Trimming took off 8 bases at V and 4 bases at J, with 8 bases between the two ends. The V gene's germline CDR1 is MNHNY and CDR2 SVGAGI (reference sequence). The length of the CDR3 is 11 residues.

The rearrangement joins TRBV27 to TRBJ2-1, with 11 bases identical to TRBD1. Germline CDR1 and CDR2: MNHEY and SMNVEV (reference sequence). V shed 8 bases, J shed 8 bases, and the junction held 11 bases outside the gene matches. The CDR3 is 15 amino acids. CDR3 in DNA: TGTGCCAGCTCCCCCGAGGGACAGGGGGGAGATGAGCAGTTCTTC. This encodes CASSPEGQGGDEQFF.

J is TRBJ2-1 and V is TRBV2; 8 bases line up with TRBD2. This CDR3 comprises 11 residues. Losses at the gene ends were 10 bases for V and 6 bases for J; bases not matched to a gene: 2. Germline loops: CDR1 SNHLY, CDR2 FYNNEI. The CDR3: CATRGGNEQFF. The CDR3 region has the DNA TGTGCCACTCGGGGGGGCAATGAGCAGTTCTTC.

The V call is TRBV7-9, the J call TRBJ1-2, with D perhaps matching TRBD1 (6 bases). The CDR3 runs 14 residues. Germline CDR1 SEHNR, CDR2 FQNEAQ (reference sequence). Trimming cost V 5 bases and J 3 bases, with 13 bases left between them. For the CDR3, the DNA is TGTGCCAGCAGCCTAAGTGGGGGCGACTATGGCTACACCTTC. The encoded protein is CASSLSGGDYGYTF.

CDR3 sequence reads: CASIWTGSTEAFF. CDR3 sequence (DNA): TGTGCCAGCATCTGGACAGGTTCTACTGAAGCTTTCTTT. The chain has TRBV12-3 or TRBV12-4 and TRBJ1-1; 7 bases agree with TRBD1. With V trimmed by 7 bases and J by 5 bases, 7 bases remained unmatched. This CDR3 has 13 residues.

The rearrangement joins TRBV11-2 to TRBJ2-5; D is perhaps TRBD1 (6 bases). V was shortened by 5 bases and J by 3 bases, with 13 bases between the two germline ends. This CDR3 region has 14 residues. Per germline, CDR1 SGHAT and CDR2 FQNNGV. CDR3 DNA sequence: TGTGCCAGCAGCCCGCCGGGACAAGAAGAGACCCAGTACTTC. Protein: CASSPPGQEETQYF.

The chain joins TRBV7-3 to TRBJ2-1; TRBD2 matches 14 bases. V lost 2 bases to trimming and J lost 9 bases; unmatched junction nucleotides: 9. This CDR3 has 17 amino acids. Germline loops: CDR1 SGHTA, CDR2 FQGTGA. CDR3 region: CASSLWTAGLAGGEQFF. In DNA form, the CDR3 reads TGTGCCAGCAGCTTATGGACAGCCGGACTAGCGGGGGGTGAGCAGTTCTTC.

V is TRBV6-6 and J is TRBJ1-5, with D perhaps matching TRBD1 (6 bases). Trimming left V 5 bases short and J 7 bases short, with 15 bases between. The CDR3 length is 14 residues. CDR1 is MNHNY and CDR2 is SVGAGI in the germline V gene (reference sequence). The CDR3 loop reads CASSHNLQGQPQHF. Written as DNA, the CDR3 is TGTGCCAGCAGTCACAACCTTCAGGGGCAGCCCCAGCATTTT.

V usage is TRBV3-1 (or the pseudogene TRBV3-2) and J usage is TRBJ2-1; 10 bases map to TRBD2. Germline loops: CDR1 LGHDT, CDR2 YNNKEL (reference sequence). V shed 0 bases, J shed 4 bases, and the junction held 9 bases outside the gene matches. The CDR3 is 18 amino acids. The CDR3 DNA reads TGTGCCAGCAGCCAAGAGCCTCTTTTAGCGGGGGGTTACAATGAGCAGTTCTTC. Amino acids: CASSQEPLLAGGYNEQFF.

This clone was counted between two and nine times. The identical CDR3 is also encoded by other nucleotide sequences in the sample. J is TRBJ1-4 and V is TRBV6-5, with D perhaps TRBD1 (5 bases). CDR1 is MNHEY and CDR2 is SVGAGI in the germline V gene. The V end lost 6 bases, the J end lost 8 bases, and 10 bases lay between the germline ends. This CDR3 contains 12 residues. CDR3 region: CASSPGLEKLFF. In DNA, the CDR3 is TGTGCCAGCAGCCCAGGGCTGGAAAAACTGTTTTTT.

This clone was detected only once. The chain is built from TRBV19 and TRBJ1-1; the D is unclear. The CDR3 extends over 13 amino acids. The germline V and J ends were trimmed by 4 bases and 1 base, with 7 bases remaining between them. Germline V CDR1 and CDR2: LNHDA, SQIVND (reference sequence). DNA for the CDR3: TGTGCCAGTAGTAATACAGCGAACACTGAAGCTTTCTTT. The encoded protein is CASSNTANTEAFF.

The rearrangement joins TRBV29-1 to TRBJ1-2, with no clear D. Germline V gene data show CDR1 as SQVTM and CDR2 as ANQGSEA. The CDR3 sequence is 11 residues long. Trimming took off 4 bases at V and 2 bases at J, with 5 bases between the two ends. CDR3 sequence (DNA): TGCAGCGTTGTGGCAAACTATGGCTACACCTTC. Its translation: CSVVANYGYTF. The complete variable domain, with remaining parts taken from reference TRBV29-1 and TRBJ1-2, reads SAVISQKPSRDICQRGTSLTIQCQVDSQVTMMFWYRQQPGQSLTLIATANQGSEATYESGFVIDKFPISRPNLTFSTLTVSNMSPEDSSIYLCSVVANYGYTFGSGTRLTVV.

The CDR3 protein is CASSLTYSEASGNTIYF. In DNA form, the CDR3 reads TGTGCCAGCAGCTTAACTTACTCGGAGGCCTCTGGAAACACCATATATTTT. The chain is built from TRBV5-8 and TRBJ1-3; no clear D. This CDR3 is 17 amino acids long. CDR1 is SGHTS and CDR2 is YDEGEE in the germline V gene. V lost 2 bases, J lost 0 bases, and 15 bases lay in between.

V and J are TRBV27 and TRBJ1-3; a possible D gene is TRBD1 (5 bases). This CDR3 contains 15 residues. Germline V lookup: CDR1 MNHEY, CDR2 SMNVEV (reference sequence). The germline V and J ends were trimmed by 0 bases and 9 bases, with 15 bases remaining between them. CDR3 amino acids: CASSLSPQGRSTIYF. The CDR3 coding sequence is TGTGCCAGCAGTTTATCGCCTCAGGGCAGAAGCACCATATATTTT.

The rearrangement joins TRBV27 to TRBJ2-1; perhaps TRBD1 as D (5 bases). Germline V gene sequence: CDR1 MNHEY, CDR2 SMNVEV (reference sequence). The CDR3 is 14 residues long. The V end lost 4 bases, the J end lost 10 bases, and 17 bases lay between the germline ends. The CDR3 loop is CASSSALLQAEQFF. The CDR3, as DNA: TGTGCCAGCAGTTCTGCTCTGCTACAGGCCGAGCAGTTCTTC.